Here is one TCR beta chain with its context. Which antigen it targets is not known. The sample holds no much larger clone one base away, and base qualities are not on file. The sample belongs to a study of T cell changes during pregnancy in multiple sclerosis (dated by TCRdb to between 2019 and 2020). As for the study more broadly: In women with multiple sclerosis, the researchers looked at how the T cell repertoire shifted as pregnancy progressed.

The method behind the library was the immunoSEQ multiplex PCR assay. TCRdb limited this immuneACCESS table to in-frame rearrangements with V and J called. A share of clones is missing; checked studies link under half to unresolved V genes, and the rest is unexplained. The sample table holds around 96,000 clones, of which 85% to 95% were seen once. The ten largest clonotypes hold less than 2.5% of the sample. This sequence was found in a female donor with multiple sclerosis, enrolled in a pregnancy study. Sequencing was performed on peripheral blood, taken in the third trimester of pregnancy.

CDR3 reads: CASSQEVGDRLTPYGYTF. In nucleotide form, the sequence is TGTGCCAGCAGCCAAGAAGTGGGGGACAGGTTAACTCCCTATGGCTACACCTTC. The rearrangement combines TRBV4-2 with TRBJ1-2, with 8 bases aligning to TRBD1. Clipping removes 0 bases from V and 4 bases from J, with 13 as the unmatched junction base count. CDR1 and CDR2 are drawn from the germline V gene: LGHNA, YNFKEQ. CDR3 length: 18 amino acids, cysteine to phenylalanine. CDR3 DNA only is kept here, 54 bases in frame from base 1.